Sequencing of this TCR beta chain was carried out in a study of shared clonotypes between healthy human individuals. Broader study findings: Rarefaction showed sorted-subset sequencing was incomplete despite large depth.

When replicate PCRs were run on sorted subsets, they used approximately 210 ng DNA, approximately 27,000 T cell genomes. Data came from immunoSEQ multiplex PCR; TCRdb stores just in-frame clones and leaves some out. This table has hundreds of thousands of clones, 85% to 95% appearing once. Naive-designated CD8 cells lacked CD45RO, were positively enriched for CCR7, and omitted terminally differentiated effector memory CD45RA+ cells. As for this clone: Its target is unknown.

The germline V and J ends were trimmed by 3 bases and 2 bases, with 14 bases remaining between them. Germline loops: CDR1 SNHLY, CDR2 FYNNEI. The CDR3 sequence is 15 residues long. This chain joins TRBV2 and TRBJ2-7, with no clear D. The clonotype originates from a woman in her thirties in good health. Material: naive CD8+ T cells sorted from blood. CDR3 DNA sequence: TGTGCCAGCAGTGAGAATTGGATGAGGACCTACGAGCAGTACTTC. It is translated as CASSENWMRTYEQYF.